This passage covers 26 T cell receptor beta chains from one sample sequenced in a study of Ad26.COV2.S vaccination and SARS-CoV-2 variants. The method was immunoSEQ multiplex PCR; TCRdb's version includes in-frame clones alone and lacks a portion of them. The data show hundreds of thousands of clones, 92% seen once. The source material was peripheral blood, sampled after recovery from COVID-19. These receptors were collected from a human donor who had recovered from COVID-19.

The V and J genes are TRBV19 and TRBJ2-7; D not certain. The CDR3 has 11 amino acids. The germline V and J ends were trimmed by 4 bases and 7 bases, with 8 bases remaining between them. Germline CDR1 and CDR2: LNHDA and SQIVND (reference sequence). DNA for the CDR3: TGTGCCAGTAGTAACGGGCCTGAGCAGTACTTC. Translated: CASSNGPEQYF.

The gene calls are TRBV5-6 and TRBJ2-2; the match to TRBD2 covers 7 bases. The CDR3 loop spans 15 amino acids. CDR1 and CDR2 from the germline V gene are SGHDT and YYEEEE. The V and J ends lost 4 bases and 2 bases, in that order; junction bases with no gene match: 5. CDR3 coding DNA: TGTGCCAGCAGCCGGGCGGGGGAAAACACCGGGGAGCTGTTTTTT. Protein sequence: CASSRAGENTGELFF.

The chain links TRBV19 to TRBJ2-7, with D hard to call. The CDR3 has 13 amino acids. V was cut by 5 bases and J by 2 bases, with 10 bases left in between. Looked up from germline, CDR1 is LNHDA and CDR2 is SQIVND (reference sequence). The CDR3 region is CASSPDPTYEQYF. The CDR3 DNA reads TGTGCCAGTAGTCCCGACCCAACCTACGAGCAGTACTTC.

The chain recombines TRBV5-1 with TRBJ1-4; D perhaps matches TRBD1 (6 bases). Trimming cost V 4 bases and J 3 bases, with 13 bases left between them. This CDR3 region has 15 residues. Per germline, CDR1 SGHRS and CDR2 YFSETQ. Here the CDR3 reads CASSLGAGANEKLFF. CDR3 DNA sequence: TGCGCCAGCAGCCTGGGCGCAGGGGCTAATGAAAAACTGTTTTTT.

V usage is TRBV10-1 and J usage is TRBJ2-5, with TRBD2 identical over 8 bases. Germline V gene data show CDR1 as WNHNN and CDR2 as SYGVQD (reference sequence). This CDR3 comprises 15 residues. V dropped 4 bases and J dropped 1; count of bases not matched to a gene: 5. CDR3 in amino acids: CASSGGAGVQETQYF. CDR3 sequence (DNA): TGCGCCAGCAGTGGAGGAGCGGGGGTCCAAGAGACCCAGTACTTC.

CDR3 loop: CASSAGRGSYNSPLHF. The DNA of the CDR3 is TGTGCCAGCAGTGCGGGACGGGGCTCCTATAATTCACCCCTCCACTTT. This chain joins TRBV2 and TRBJ1-6; TRBD1 is a possible D gene (5 bases). CDR3 length: 16 amino acids. Trimming removed 4 bases at V and 0 bases at J, with 10 bases between. Germline CDR1 reads SNHLY; CDR2 reads FYNNEI.

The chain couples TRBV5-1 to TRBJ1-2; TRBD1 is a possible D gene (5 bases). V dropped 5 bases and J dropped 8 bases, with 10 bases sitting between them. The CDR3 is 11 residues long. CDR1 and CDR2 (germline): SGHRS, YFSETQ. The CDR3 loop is CASRGGSGYTF. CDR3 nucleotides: TGCGCCAGCAGGGGGGGATCGGGCTACACCTTC.

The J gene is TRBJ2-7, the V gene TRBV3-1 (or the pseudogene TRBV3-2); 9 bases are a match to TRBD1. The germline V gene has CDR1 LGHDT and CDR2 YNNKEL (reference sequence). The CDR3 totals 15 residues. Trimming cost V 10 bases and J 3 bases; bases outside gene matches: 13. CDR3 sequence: CATSLPGQGLYEQYF. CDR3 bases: TGTGCCACCTCCCTGCCGGGACAGGGTCTCTACGAGCAGTACTTC.

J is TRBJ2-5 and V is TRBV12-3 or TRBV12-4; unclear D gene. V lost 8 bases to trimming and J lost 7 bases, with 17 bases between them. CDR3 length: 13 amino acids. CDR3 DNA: TGTGCCAGCGGACCTGGACCAAAAGGGACCCAGTACTTC. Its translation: CASGPGPKGTQYF.

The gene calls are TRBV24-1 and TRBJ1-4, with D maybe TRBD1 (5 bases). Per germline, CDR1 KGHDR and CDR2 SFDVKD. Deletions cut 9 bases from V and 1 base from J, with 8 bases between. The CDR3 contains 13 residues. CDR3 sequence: CATGGGTNEKLFF. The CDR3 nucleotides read TGTGCCACCGGGGGGGGAACTAATGAAAAACTGTTTTTT.

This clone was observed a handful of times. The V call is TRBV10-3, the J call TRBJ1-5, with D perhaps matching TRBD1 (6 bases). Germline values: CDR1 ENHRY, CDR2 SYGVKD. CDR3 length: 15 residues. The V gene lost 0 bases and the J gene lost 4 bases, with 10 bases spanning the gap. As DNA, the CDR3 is TGTGCCATCAGTGAGTCGGGGCAGGGGAATCAGCCCCAGCATTTT. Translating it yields CAISESGQGNQPQHF.

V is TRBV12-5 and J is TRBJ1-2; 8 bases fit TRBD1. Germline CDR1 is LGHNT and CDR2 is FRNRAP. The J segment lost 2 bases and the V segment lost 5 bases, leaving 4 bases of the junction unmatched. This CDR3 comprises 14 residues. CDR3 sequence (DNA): TGTGCTAGTGGTGCCGGACAGGGAAACTATGGCTACACCTTC. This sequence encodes CASGAGQGNYGYTF.

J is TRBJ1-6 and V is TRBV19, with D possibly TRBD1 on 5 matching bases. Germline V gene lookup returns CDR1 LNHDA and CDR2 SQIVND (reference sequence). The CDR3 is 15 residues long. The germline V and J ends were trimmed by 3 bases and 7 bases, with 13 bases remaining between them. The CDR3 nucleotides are TGTGCCAGTAGTATGTCGGCAGGGTGGAATTCACCCCTCCACTTT. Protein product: CASSMSAGWNSPLHF.

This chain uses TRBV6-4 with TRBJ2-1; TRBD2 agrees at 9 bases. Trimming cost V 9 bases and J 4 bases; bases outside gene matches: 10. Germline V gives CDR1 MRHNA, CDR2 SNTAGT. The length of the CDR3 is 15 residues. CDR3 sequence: CASARLAGGYNEQFF. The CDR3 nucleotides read TGTGCCAGTGCCCGGCTGGCGGGGGGGTACAATGAGCAGTTCTTC.

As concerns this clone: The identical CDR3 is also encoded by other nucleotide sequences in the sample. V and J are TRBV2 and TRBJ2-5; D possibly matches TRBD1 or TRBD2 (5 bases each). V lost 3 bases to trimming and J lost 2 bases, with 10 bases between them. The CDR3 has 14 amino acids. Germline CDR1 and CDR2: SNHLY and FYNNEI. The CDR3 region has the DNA TGTGCCAGCAGTGATAGGGGCGGGCAAGAGACCCAGTACTTC. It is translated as CASSDRGGQETQYF.

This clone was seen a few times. The chain's CDR3 is CASRGLSLALADTQYF. In DNA, the CDR3 is TGTGCCAGCAGGGGACTTAGTCTAGCCCTGGCTGATACGCAGTATTTT. V usage is TRBV5-6 and J usage is TRBJ2-3; D might be TRBD2 (6 bases). Deletions cut 5 bases from V and 6 bases from J, with 22 bases between. This CDR3 has 16 amino acids. From germline, CDR1 is SGHDT and CDR2 YYEEEE.

The CDR3 DNA reads TGTGCCTGTTTTAGTCCCACCGGGGAGCTGTTTTTT. Its translation is CACFSPTGELFF. The chain carries TRBV5-4 and TRBJ2-2, with D unresolved. The CDR3 is 12 residues long. V was shortened by 10 bases and J by 4 bases, with 11 bases between the two germline ends. Per the germline V gene, CDR1 is SGHNT and CDR2 is YYREEE (reference sequence).

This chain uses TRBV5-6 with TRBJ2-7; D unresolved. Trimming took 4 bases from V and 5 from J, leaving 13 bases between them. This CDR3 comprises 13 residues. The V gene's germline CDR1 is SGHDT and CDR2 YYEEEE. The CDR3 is CASSRKLTDEQYF. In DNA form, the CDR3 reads TGTGCCAGCAGCAGAAAACTGACTGACGAGCAGTACTTC.

The DNA for the CDR3 is TGTGCCAGCAGCAAATCTAGGGGGGGGTACTTCGGACAGGGTGACACCGGGGAGCTGTTTTTT. It encodes CASSKSRGGYFGQGDTGELFF. The chain carries TRBV21-1 and TRBJ2-2; the D call TRBD1 from the table was never checked on the DNA. TRBV21-1 counts as a pseudogene. CDR3 size: 21 residues.

The CDR3 DNA is TGTGCCAGCAGTGACGGGGGGGCGCTGGGTGAAGCTTTCTTT. This encodes CASSDGGALGEAFF. The chain couples TRBV6-1 to TRBJ1-1; D might be TRBD1 (6 bases). The germline V and J ends were trimmed by 3 bases and 7 bases, with 15 bases remaining between them. This CDR3 is built from 14 residues. Germline assignment: CDR1 MNHNS and CDR2 SASEGT.

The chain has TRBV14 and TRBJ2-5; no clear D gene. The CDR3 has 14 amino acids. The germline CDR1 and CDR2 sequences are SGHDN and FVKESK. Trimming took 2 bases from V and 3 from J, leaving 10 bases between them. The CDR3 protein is CASSQIGFKETQYF. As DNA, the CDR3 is TGTGCCAGCAGCCAAATTGGCTTTAAAGAGACCCAGTACTTC. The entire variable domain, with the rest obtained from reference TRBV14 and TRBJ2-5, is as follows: EAGVTQFPSHSVIEKGQTVTLRCDPISGHDNLYWYRRVMGKEIKFLLHFVKESKQDESGMPNNRFLAERTGGTYSTLKVQPAELEDSGVYFCASSQIGFKETQYFGPGTRLLVL.

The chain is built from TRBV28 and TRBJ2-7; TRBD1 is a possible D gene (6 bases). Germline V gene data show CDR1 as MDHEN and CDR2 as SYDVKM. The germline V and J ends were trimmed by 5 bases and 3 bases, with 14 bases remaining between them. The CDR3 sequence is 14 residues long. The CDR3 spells CASSRRDTNYEQYF. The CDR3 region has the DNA TGTGCCAGCAGTCGCCGGGACACCAACTACGAGCAGTACTTC.

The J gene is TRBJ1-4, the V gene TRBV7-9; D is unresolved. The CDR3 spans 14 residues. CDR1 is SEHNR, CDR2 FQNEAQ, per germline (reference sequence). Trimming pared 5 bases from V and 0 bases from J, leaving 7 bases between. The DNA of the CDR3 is TGTGCCAGCAGCGGGCCCCCAACTAATGAAAAACTGTTTTTT. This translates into CASSGPPTNEKLFF.

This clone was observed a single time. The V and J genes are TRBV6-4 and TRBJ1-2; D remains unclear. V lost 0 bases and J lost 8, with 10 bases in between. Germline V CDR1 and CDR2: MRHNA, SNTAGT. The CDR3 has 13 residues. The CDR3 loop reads CASSDSTSGGYTF. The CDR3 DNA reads TGTGCCAGCAGTGACTCGACCAGCGGGGGCTACACCTTC.

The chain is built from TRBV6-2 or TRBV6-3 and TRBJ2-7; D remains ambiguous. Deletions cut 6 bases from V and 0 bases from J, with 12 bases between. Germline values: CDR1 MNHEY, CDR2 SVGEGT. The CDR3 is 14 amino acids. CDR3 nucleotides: TGTGCCAGCAGCCCCCCCGGCCCCTCCTACGAGCAGTACTTC. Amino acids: CASSPPGPSYEQYF.

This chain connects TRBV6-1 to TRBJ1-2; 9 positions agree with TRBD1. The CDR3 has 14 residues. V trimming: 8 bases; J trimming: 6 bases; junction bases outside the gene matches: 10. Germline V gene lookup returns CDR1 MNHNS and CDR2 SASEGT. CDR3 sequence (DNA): TGTGCCAGCCTTCCACACAGGGGGCGGGATGGCTACACCTTC. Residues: CASLPHRGRDGYTF.